A selection of T cell receptor beta chains follows, all from one sample in a study of beta chain features in type 1 diabetes. The assay was immunoSEQ multiplex PCR, and TCRdb's table has in-frame clones only and misses some. The repertoire includes 200,000 to 250,000 clones, about a tenth of them detected once, and approximately 1.5% sits in the top ten. Material: central memory CD4+ T cells from blood. The source of these receptors is a man younger than 30 in good health. Each CDR3 is given with its conserved first and last residue. The size entry is marked missing in some rows and otherwise reads once, few, many or a size class.

j_call clone_size v_call cdr3_aa
TRBJ2-5 few TRBV5-1 CASRPTGEETQYF
TRBJ2-1 NA TRBV5-6 CASSPDRGTGTPPGNEQFF
TRBJ2-7 NA TRBV6-5 CASSTRRSGEQYF
TRBJ2-3 few TRBV10-3 CAISESILAESSTDTQYF
TRBJ2-7 few TRBV6-1 CASIGKSYEQYF
TRBJ2-7 few TRBV7-9 CASSPKRQGRDEQYF
TRBJ2-7 few TRBV7-8 CASSFGQGYSYEQYF
TRBJ2-5 many TRBV7-9 CASSRDINQETQYF
TRBJ1-1 few TRBV29-1 CSGVWQLNTEAFF
TRBJ1-5 NA TRBV19 CASSTPTASGGQPQHF
TRBJ1-2 NA TRBV18 CASSPEAQGIYGYTF
TRBJ2-2 NA TRBV9 CASSVAGTSAGELFF
TRBJ1-1 NA TRBV21-1 CASSNWAYRGPQNTEAFF
TRBJ1-2 NA TRBV9 CASSIQGTGVGGYTF
NA NA TRBV28 CASSLSFQETQYF
TRBJ2-7 few TRBV7-2 CASSLGGHYEQYF
TRBJ2-3 few TRBV25-1 CASSDRAGELDTQYF
TRBJ1-5 NA TRBV29-1 CSVRGGSNQPQHF
TRBJ2-5 NA TRBV6-5 CASRRDSGGETQYF
TRBJ1-5 NA TRBV18 CASSPTGVGGNQPQHF
TRBJ2-1 NA TRBV27 CASGGADSMEQFF
TRBJ2-1 many TRBV5-1 CASRRQGASNEQFF
TRBJ1-5 NA TRBV5-6 CASSLEARQPQHF
TRBJ2-3 few TRBV30 CAWGASGSADTQYF
TRBJ1-2 NA TRBV20-1 CSATAEDRYTF
TRBJ2-7 NA TRBV28 CASSSDRNEQYF
TRBJ2-3 few TRBV7-7 CASSLFGPWADTQYF
TRBJ2-5 NA TRBV6-5 CASSWGRRTETQYF
TRBJ2-3 few TRBV4-2 CASSLEQGVTDTQYF
TRBJ2-3 few TRBV5-4 CASSRRTSSTTDTQYF
TRBJ2-1 few TRBV18 CASSQVGLAGDNEQFF
TRBJ1-1 few TRBV30 CAWSHIPVQWATEAFF
TRBJ1-2 many TRBV29-1 CSVLGPANYGYTF
TRBJ1-1 NA TRBV25-1 CASSEGRGDSTEAFF
TRBJ2-1 few TRBV27 CASSSPGLASEQFF
TRBJ2-2 NA TRBV5-1 CASSAGGGVGYGELFF
TRBJ2-5 NA TRBV7-7 CASSPRGGAEETQYF
TRBJ2-2 few TRBV25-1 CASSDLAALTGELFF
TRBJ2-6 NA TRBV19 CASSTNRDGANVLTF
TRBJ2-5 NA TRBV6-6 CASSYRGETQYF
TRBJ2-1 NA TRBV6-6 CATRLADNEQFF
TRBJ2-1 NA TRBV5-4 CASSLESSYNEQFF
TRBJ2-6 many TRBV25-1 CASSEGGKFLSGANVLTF
TRBJ2-7 few TRBV7-2 CASSLTPLDGSEQYF
TRBJ1-1 few TRBV13 CASSSKTQGRFEAFF
TRBJ2-7 few TRBV7-2 CASSSGGQSLYEQYF
TRBJ2-7 many TRBV7-2 CASSLSWGEQYF
TRBJ1-5 few TRBV18 CASSLGREGQPQHF
TRBJ2-3 NA TRBV5-4 CASSLVISADTQYF
TRBJ1-1 NA TRBV10-3 CAISGVGGENTEAFF
TRBJ2-7 NA TRBV7-2 CASSLGQGGYEQYF